The entry below describes one T cell receptor beta chain. The antigen is unknown. CD45RO negativity and positive selection for CCR7 defined naive CD8 cells, a population that excluded terminally differentiated effector memory CD45RA+ cells. HIV-negative, healthy adults without recent acute infections or vaccinations were the donors. Nashville, Tennessee was home to all donors, each a Caucasian adult. The protocol was immunoSEQ multiplex PCR, while the TCRdb copy is restricted to in-frame clones and leaves out a portion. The sample has about 2.1 million clones, about 93% seen once. Losses at the gene ends were 5 bases for V and 3 bases for J; bases not matched to a gene: 0. The CDR3 is made up of 14 amino acids. Per germline, CDR1 LGHNA and CDR2 YNFKEQ. This sample was taken from a study of shared clonotypes between healthy human individuals. Study conclusions and caveats: Generally, naive subsets (rather than memory subsets) showed larger estimated richness.

The V and J genes are TRBV4-2 and TRBJ2-3; 12 nucleotides match TRBD2. Sequencing was carried out using naive CD8+ T cells from PBMCs. This clonotype originated in a man younger than 30 in good health. Some clones in this sample may be carry-over from other donors' samples. In DNA form, the CDR3 reads TGTGCCAGCAGCGGGACTAGCGGGACAGATACGCAGTATTTT. Residues: CASSGTSGTDTQYF.